The 13 T cell receptor beta chains presented below share a single source sample, sequenced in a study of T cells in Graves' hyperthyroidism and ophthalmopathy. The CDR3 regions of TCR beta were amplified from RNA transcripts. HTBI primers were the set used in a first-round RT-PCR of the TCR CDR3. MiXCR, run by TCRdb on the multiplex PCR reads, gives a single entry per CDR3 protein. The sample carries 600,000 to 700,000 distinct CDR3 sequences, about 45% recorded once. Source material: peripheral blood or thyroid tissue (not recorded which). All receptors come from an adult man with Graves' disease, either hyperthyroidism or ophthalmopathy (not recorded which).

This rearrangement joins TRBV10-2 to TRBJ1-5, with unresolved D. The V gene lost 3 bases and the J gene lost 0 bases, with 12 bases spanning the gap. This CDR3 is built from 16 residues. CDR1 WSHSY and CDR2 SAAADI come from the germline V gene. CDR3 protein: CASSDSHWYSNQPQHF. The CDR3 nucleotides read TGCGCCAGCAGTGATTCCCATTGGTATAGCAATCAGCCCCAGCATTTT.

CDR3 amino acids: CSAQGGRETQYF. As DNA, the CDR3 is TGCAGTGCCCAAGGTGGGCGGGAGACCCAGTACTTC. The chain uses TRBV20-1 and TRBJ2-5; D uncertain. Looked up from germline, CDR1 is DFQATT and CDR2 is SNEGSKA (reference sequence). V shed 6 bases and J shed 5 bases, with 13 bases lying between them. This CDR3 has 12 amino acids.

The chain joins TRBV29-1 to TRBJ1-2; D remains ambiguous. The CDR3 loop spans 13 amino acids. Looked up from germline, CDR1 is SQVTM and CDR2 is ANQGSEA. Trimming took off 4 bases at V and 4 bases at J, with 13 bases between the two ends. This chain's CDR3 is CSVASGAGYGYTF. The CDR3 DNA reads as TGCAGCGTTGCTTCTGGCGCTGGCTATGGCTACACCTTC.

This clonotype was seen ten or more times. J is TRBJ1-3 and V is TRBV7-2; D is uncertain. Trimming removed 0 bases at V and 2 bases at J, with 8 bases between. The CDR3 sequence is 15 residues long. CDR1 is SGHTA and CDR2 is FQGNSA in the germline V gene. CDR3 sequence (DNA): TGTGCCAGCAGCTTAGCGGCCGCCCCTGGAAACACCATATATTTT. Translating it yields CASSLAAAPGNTIYF.

The chain joins TRBV5-1 to TRBJ1-1, with a tentative D call TRBD1 (5 bases). CDR1 and CDR2 from the germline V gene are SGHRS and YFSETQ. CDR3 length: 15 amino acids. The V end lost 3 bases, the J end lost 5 bases, and 17 bases lay between the germline ends. The chain's CDR3 is CASSSPSAGRTEAFF. CDR3 sequence (DNA): TGCGCCAGCAGCTCCCCGTCGGCAGGGAGGACTGAAGCTTTCTTT.

This clonotype was found many times. This chain links TRBV7-9 with TRBJ2-7, with 7 bases fitting TRBD1. The germline gives CDR1 SEHNR, CDR2 FQNEAQ (reference sequence). This CDR3 spans 14 amino acids. J gave up 2 bases and V 4 bases, and 5 bases lay outside the gene matches. CDR3 protein: CASSSQGNPYEQYF. Here the CDR3 DNA reads TGTGCCAGCAGCTCACAGGGGAACCCCTACGAGCAGTACTTC. The full variable domain, completed using reference TRBV7-9 and TRBJ2-7, is DTGVSQNPRHKITKRGQNVTFRCDPISEHNRLYWYRQTLGQGPEFLTYFQNEAQLEKSRLLSDRFSAERPKGSFSTLEIQRTEQGDSAMYLCASSSQGNPYEQYFGPGTRLTVT.

CDR3 nucleotides: TGTGCCAGCAGCCCCAGGCCCGGGACAGTTTCGGACACTGAAGCTTTCTTT. It translates to CASSPRPGTVSDTEAFF. The rearrangement links TRBV7-4 to TRBJ1-1; TRBD1 agrees at 7 bases. The junction had 15 bases not matched to a gene; V was cut back by 5 bases and J by 3 bases. From germline, CDR1 is SGHVT and CDR2 SQSDAQ. The CDR3 totals 17 residues.

The sample holds many counts of this clonotype. V usage is TRBV14 and J usage is TRBJ1-1, with a possible D match to TRBD1 (5 bases). The germline CDR1 and CDR2 sequences are SGHDN and FVKESK. There are 14 residues in the CDR3. V was cut by 4 bases and J by 4 bases, with 13 bases left in between. The CDR3 here is CASSPRELSTEAFF. The CDR3 coding sequence is TGTGCCAGCAGCCCCAGGGAGCTCTCCACTGAAGCTTTCTTT.

On this clonotype: The conserved closing phenylalanine or tryptophan is absent in this CDR3, likely reflecting a read error. The chain links TRBV20-1 to TRBJ1-2; D call uncertain. Looked up from germline, CDR1 is DFQATT and CDR2 is SNEGSKA (reference sequence). CDR3 length: 10 residues. With 3 bases removed from V and 7 bases from J, the gap between germline ends came to 6 bases. CDR3 sequence: CSASPTGYTL. For the CDR3, the DNA is TGCAGTGCTAGCCCGACTGGCTACACCCTC.

This clonotype was seen ten or more times. The junction departs from the called germline gene at one end, perhaps through a read error. J is TRBJ1-5 and V is TRBV7-2; possibly TRBD1 for D (6 bases). Per the germline V gene, CDR1 is SGHTA and CDR2 is FQGNSA. The CDR3 loop spans 14 amino acids. The CDR3 loop reads CASSLGDINQPQHF. The CDR3 DNA follows: TGCGCCAGCAGCTTGGGGGACATCAATCAGCCCCAGCATTTT.

V gene TRBV25-1 combines with J gene TRBJ1-2; 9 bases map to TRBD1. Germline CDR1 reads MGHDK; CDR2 reads SYGVNS. The CDR3 is 15 amino acids. With V trimmed by 6 bases and J by 6 bases, 11 bases remained unmatched. The CDR3 spells CASSVAGTGYDGYTF. The CDR3 DNA is TGTGCCAGCAGCGTGGCAGGGACAGGGTACGATGGCTACACCTTC.

This chain links TRBV29-1 with TRBJ1-4, with a possible D match to TRBD1 (5 bases). CDR3 length: 18 residues. Germline CDR1 reads SQVTM; CDR2 reads ANQGSEA. Trimming removed 4 bases at V and 8 bases at J, with 29 bases between. The CDR3 region is CSVGMGEIFLGGREKLFF. The CDR3 DNA reads as TGCAGCGTTGGCATGGGGGAAATCTTCTTGGGTGGCAGGGAAAAACTGTTTTTT.

This clonotype has just one count. V and J are TRBV29-1 and TRBJ1-5; D is possibly TRBD1 (6 bases). V lost 3 bases, J lost 6 bases, and 15 bases lay in between. Germline V gene sequence: CDR1 SQVTM, CDR2 ANQGSEA. CDR3 length: 14 amino acids. CDR3 nucleotides: TGCAGCGTTGAGGCACAGGGCGGCATTCAGCCCCAGCATTTT. Translating it yields CSVEAQGGIQPQHF.